These T cell receptor beta chains were read from a single sample in a study of cytomegalovirus exposure and HLA in healthy donors. TCRdb keeps only in-frame clones here, not all; method: immunoSEQ multiplex PCR. Seen here are about 120,000 clones, approximately 80% observed once, and the top ten hold 2% to 2.5%. Input material: PBMCs. Receptors were obtained from a man aged 18 to 35 in good health and CMV-seronegative. CDR3s include the opening cysteine and the closing phenylalanine or tryptophan. The order of the fields is J gene, V gene, clone size, D gene, CDR3 DNA, CDR3 protein. The D gene is left open where the match is weak. Rows give clone size only sometimes, using once, few, many, or a class for an expanded clone.

j_call: TRBJ2-6
v_call: TRBV7-3
clone_size: -
d_call: -
cdr3_nt: TGTGCCAGCAGCCTCATTGTCCCGACCTCGGGAAACTCTGGGGCCAACGTCCTGACTTTC
cdr3_aa: CASSLIVPTSGNSGANVLTF

j_call: TRBJ2-2
v_call: TRBV5-1
clone_size: -
d_call: -
cdr3_nt: TGCGCCAGCAGCTTGTTCCCCTCCAGAATGTCCACCGGGGAGCTGTTTTTT
cdr3_aa: CASSLFPSRMSTGELFF

j_call: TRBJ2-3
v_call: TRBV4-3
clone_size: -
d_call: -
cdr3_nt: TGCGCCAGCAGCCAAGTTGACAGTCCCGATACGCAGTATTTT
cdr3_aa: CASSQVDSPDTQYF

j_call: TRBJ2-1
v_call: TRBV7-3
clone_size: -
d_call: -
cdr3_nt: TGTGCCAGCAGCGCCCAGGGTGGGGAGCAGTTCTTC
cdr3_aa: CASSAQGGEQFF

j_call: TRBJ2-6
v_call: TRBV2
clone_size: -
d_call: -
cdr3_nt: TGTGCCAGCAGGAGACAGGTACTCAGGTCTGGGGCCAACGTCCTGACTTTC
cdr3_aa: CASRRQVLRSGANVLTF

j_call: TRBJ2-2
v_call: TRBV6-6
clone_size: -
d_call: TRBD1
cdr3_nt: TGTGCCAGCAGTTACCCGGGACAGGGGGTCACCGGGGAGCTGTTTTTT
cdr3_aa: CASSYPGQGVTGELFF

j_call: TRBJ2-1
v_call: TRBV4-3
clone_size: -
d_call: -
cdr3_nt: TGCGCCAGCAGCCAAGGGAGGGTCAATGAGCAGTTCTTC
cdr3_aa: CASSQGRVNEQFF

j_call: TRBJ2-5
v_call: TRBV25-1
clone_size: -
d_call: TRBD1
cdr3_nt: TGTGCCAGCAGAACACAGGGGGCCGGAGAGACCCAGTACTTC
cdr3_aa: CASRTQGAGETQYF

j_call: TRBJ1-1
v_call: TRBV19
clone_size: -
d_call: -
cdr3_nt: TGTGCCAGTAGTATAGTGCGGGCAGGGAACACTGAAGCTTTCTTT
cdr3_aa: CASSIVRAGNTEAFF

j_call: TRBJ1-2
v_call: TRBV2
clone_size: few
d_call: TRBD1
cdr3_nt: TGTGCCAGCAGGGACGGGCAGGGGGGCTATGGCTACACCTTC
cdr3_aa: CASRDGQGGYGYTF

j_call: TRBJ2-7
v_call: TRBV27
clone_size: -
d_call: -
cdr3_nt: TGTGCCAGCAGTTTTGGGCTAGCAGACTACGAGCAGTACTTC
cdr3_aa: CASSFGLADYEQYF

j_call: TRBJ2-3
v_call: TRBV10-3
clone_size: -
d_call: -
cdr3_nt: TGTGCCATCGGGGCAGCGTCGACGGTGGCAGATACGCAGTATTTT
cdr3_aa: CAIGAASTVADTQYF

j_call: TRBJ2-5
v_call: TRBV19
clone_size: once
d_call: TRBD2
cdr3_nt: TGTGCCAGTAGTATCATGACTAGCGGGAGTAAGACCCAGTACTTC
cdr3_aa: CASSIMTSGSKTQYF

j_call: TRBJ2-7
v_call: TRBV7-8
clone_size: -
d_call: -
cdr3_nt: TGTGCCAGCAGCTTAGACCCAAGGGGCGAGCAGTACTTC
cdr3_aa: CASSLDPRGEQYF

j_call: TRBJ1-2
v_call: TRBV5-4
clone_size: -
d_call: -
cdr3_nt: TGTGCCAGCAGCTTGGACAGGAACTATGGCTACACCTTC
cdr3_aa: CASSLDRNYGYTF

j_call: TRBJ2-7
v_call: TRBV6-1
clone_size: -
d_call: TRBD2
cdr3_nt: TGTGCCAGCATGGAGACTAGCGGGAGCTCCTACGAGCAGTACTTC
cdr3_aa: CASMETSGSSYEQYF

j_call: TRBJ2-3
v_call: TRBV4-2
clone_size: -
d_call: TRBD2
cdr3_nt: TGTGCCAGCAGCCAAGATCGAAGGACTAGCACTAGCACAGATACGCAGTATTTT
cdr3_aa: CASSQDRRTSTSTDTQYF

j_call: TRBJ2-1
v_call: TRBV4-1
clone_size: few
d_call: TRBD2
cdr3_nt: TGCGCCAGCAGCCACGGGACTAGCCGCTCCTACAATGAGCAGTTCTTC
cdr3_aa: CASSHGTSRSYNEQFF

j_call: TRBJ2-3
v_call: TRBV20-1
clone_size: -
d_call: TRBD2
cdr3_nt: TGTGGGACTAAAGGGTATACGCAGTATTTT
cdr3_aa: CGTKGYTQYF

j_call: TRBJ1-2
v_call: TRBV6-5
clone_size: few
d_call: TRBD1
cdr3_nt: TGTGCCAGCACCGGGACAGGGGAAGTCCACACCTTC
cdr3_aa: CASTGTGEVHTF

j_call: TRBJ2-3
v_call: TRBV4-1
clone_size: -
d_call: TRBD2
cdr3_nt: TGCGCCAGCAGCCAGTTGACTAGCGGAAGCACAGATACGCAGTATTTT
cdr3_aa: CASSQLTSGSTDTQYF

j_call: TRBJ2-7
v_call: TRBV4-2
clone_size: once
d_call: TRBD2
cdr3_nt: TGTGCCAGCAGTGAGAGCGGGAGGGCCGACGAGCAGTACTTC
cdr3_aa: CASSESGRADEQYF

j_call: TRBJ1-1
v_call: TRBV5-4
clone_size: -
d_call: -
cdr3_nt: TGTGCCAGCAGCTTGGGCGGAGGCCCTATTTTGAACACTGAAGCTTTCTTT
cdr3_aa: CASSLGGGPILNTEAFF

j_call: TRBJ1-1
v_call: TRBV11-2
clone_size: -
d_call: -
cdr3_nt: TGTGCCAGCAGCTTAACGGGAGGACAGAGTGACGAAGCTTTCTTT
cdr3_aa: CASSLTGGQSDEAFF

j_call: TRBJ1-2
v_call: TRBV7-9
clone_size: -
d_call: -
cdr3_nt: TGTTCCAGCAGCTTAGCTCCGGTAACCTATGGCTACACCTTC
cdr3_aa: CSSSLAPVTYGYTF

j_call: TRBJ2-3
v_call: TRBV7-9
clone_size: -
d_call: TRBD2
cdr3_nt: TGTGCCAGCACCCAGTTCGGACTAGCGGGTTTAGCAGATACGCAGTATTTT
cdr3_aa: CASTQFGLAGLADTQYF

j_call: TRBJ1-1
v_call: TRBV6-6
clone_size: -
d_call: -
cdr3_nt: TGTGCCAGCAGTTACTCGAAGGTCACAGGGAGAACTTTCTTT
cdr3_aa: CASSYSKVTGRTFF

j_call: TRBJ2-7
v_call: TRBV6-5
clone_size: -
d_call: TRBD1
cdr3_nt: TGTGCCAGCAGTTACGATATGGGGGACAGGAGCTACGAGCAGTACTTC
cdr3_aa: CASSYDMGDRSYEQYF

j_call: TRBJ1-1
v_call: TRBV7-8
clone_size: -
d_call: -
cdr3_nt: TGTGCCAGCAGCTTAGTTTATTCCCCACAAGGGGGCACTGAAGCTTTCTTT
cdr3_aa: CASSLVYSPQGGTEAFF

j_call: TRBJ2-1
v_call: TRBV4-1
clone_size: few
d_call: -
cdr3_nt: TGCGCCAGCAGCCCGACCGAAAGGGGGAGGGGGTACAATGAGCAGTTCTTC
cdr3_aa: CASSPTERGRGYNEQFF

j_call: TRBJ2-3
v_call: TRBV19
clone_size: -
d_call: TRBD2
cdr3_nt: TGTGCCAGTAGTATGGGATTCGCGGGAGGGCCAGATACGCAGTATTTT
cdr3_aa: CASSMGFAGGPDTQYF

j_call: TRBJ2-2
v_call: TRBV7-9
clone_size: -
d_call: TRBD2
cdr3_nt: TGTGCCAGCAGCTCCGCCGGGGGGGGGAGTACCGGGGAGCTGTTTTTT
cdr3_aa: CASSSAGGGSTGELFF